This entry lists 32 T cell receptor beta chains sequenced from one sample in a study of blood T cell repertoires in COVID-19. TCRdb keeps only in-frame clones here, not all; method: immunoSEQ multiplex PCR. The table shows about 250,000 clones, with more than 70% occurring only once. Material: peripheral blood. The receptors stem from a man older than 75 with acute or convalescent COVID-19.

The chain has TRBV19 and TRBJ2-2, with no clear D. Germline V gene lookup returns CDR1 LNHDA and CDR2 SQIVND (reference sequence). This CDR3 comprises 15 residues. V was pared by 3 bases and J by 2 bases, with 10 bases between. The CDR3 loop is CASSIGQLNTGELFF. The CDR3 bases are TGTGCCAGTAGTATTGGGCAGCTAAACACCGGGGAGCTGTTTTTT.

A single count supports this clone. The J gene is TRBJ2-2, the V gene TRBV12-5; D possibly corresponds to TRBD1 (5 bases). The germline gives CDR1 LGHNT, CDR2 FRNRAP. The CDR3 totals 12 residues. V lost 3 bases and J lost 7, with 6 bases in between. CDR3: CASGLGVGELFF. The CDR3 nucleotides read TGTGCTAGTGGTTTAGGGGTCGGGGAGCTGTTTTTT.

This sequence joins TRBV28 and TRBJ2-1; TRBD2 matches at 15 bases. The ends lost 6 bases at V and 2 bases at J; junction bases unmatched: 11. The CDR3 is 19 residues long. Germline lookup yields CDR1 MDHEN and CDR2 SYDVKM. This CDR3 is CASRESGTSGRKAYNEQFF. The CDR3 bases are TGTGCCAGCAGGGAATCCGGGACTAGCGGGAGGAAGGCCTACAATGAGCAGTTCTTC.

The rearrangement uses TRBV27 and TRBJ1-1, with no clear D. CDR1 and CDR2 from the germline V gene are MNHEY and SMNVEV (reference sequence). V gave up 5 bases and J gave up 3 bases, with 10 bases separating them. The CDR3 has 13 amino acids. This CDR3 reads CASSPSLDTEAFF. The CDR3 DNA follows: TGTGCCAGCAGTCCCAGTTTGGACACTGAAGCTTTCTTT.

The chain links TRBV2 to TRBJ2-5; 11 nucleotides match TRBD2. Germline lookup yields CDR1 SNHLY and CDR2 FYNNEI. Trimming at V came to 1 base and at J to 2 bases, leaving 3 bases not matched to a gene. The CDR3 sequence is 16 residues long. DNA of the CDR3: TGTGCCAGCAGTGAAGAGCTAGCGGGGGGTCAAGAGACCCAGTACTTC. Amino acids: CASSEELAGGQETQYF.

V gene TRBV19 combines with J gene TRBJ2-3; 12 nucleotides align to TRBD2. Trimming took 6 bases from V and 5 from J; bases not matched to a gene: 6. This CDR3 contains 15 residues. CDR1 LNHDA and CDR2 SQIVND come from the germline V gene (reference sequence). The CDR3: CASRPLGLAGDTQYF. The CDR3 coding sequence is TGTGCCAGTAGACCCCTGGGACTAGCGGGAGATACGCAGTATTTT.

This rearrangement joins TRBV28 to TRBJ2-1; D possibly corresponds to TRBD2 (5 bases). CDR3 length: 16 amino acids. Deletions cut 6 bases from V and 8 bases from J, with 23 bases between. Germline values: CDR1 MDHEN, CDR2 SYDVKM. The CDR3 protein is CASRTYVREGSHEQFF. The CDR3 bases are TGTGCCAGCAGAACGTACGTACGGGAAGGGAGCCATGAGCAGTTCTTC.

This chain connects TRBV18 to TRBJ2-7; a weak D match, TRBD1 (10 bases). The CDR3 length is 21 residues. Germline CDR1 and CDR2: KGHSH and LQKENI. Trimming removed 3 bases from V and 1 base from J, with 31 bases in between. The CDR3 bases are TGTGCCAGCTCACCGCAGTCCCGGGACAGGGGAAGCCTAGCGGGGTCCTACGAGCAGTACTTC. This codes for CASSPQSRDRGSLAGSYEQYF. Full variable domain (missing parts from reference TRBV18 and TRBJ2-7): NAGVMQNPRHLVRRRGQEARLRCSPMKGHSHVYWYRQLPEEGLKFMVYLQKENIIDESGMPKERFSAEFPKEGPSILRIQQVVRGDSAAYFCASSPQSRDRGSLAGSYEQYFGPGTRLTVT.

This clone was counted between two and nine times. The rearrangement links TRBV23-1 to TRBJ2-5, with D tentatively TRBD2 (5 bases). TRBV23-1 is an open reading frame, and its role is uncertain. Trimming took 6 bases from V and 5 from J, leaving 10 bases between them. CDR3 length: 12 amino acids. The CDR3 sequence is CASRGAWETQYF. As DNA, the CDR3 is TGCGCCAGCAGGGGAGCATGGGAGACCCAGTACTTC.

The DNA of the CDR3 is TGTGCCAGCAGCCGCCCGGGAAGCAATGAGCAGTTCTTC. As protein: CASSRPGSNEQFF. The chain is built from TRBV12-3 or TRBV12-4 and TRBJ2-1, with D possibly matching TRBD2 (5 bases). V was trimmed by 6 bases and J by 6 bases, leaving 12 bases between them. CDR3 size: 13 residues.

The V call is TRBV29-1, the J call TRBJ2-3; TRBD2 agrees at 7 bases. This CDR3 spans 16 amino acids. The germline V gene encodes CDR1 SQVTM and CDR2 ANQGSEA. The V and J ends lost 6 bases and 3 bases, in that order; junction bases with no gene match: 15. CDR3: CSVGSRAPGGTDTQYF. The CDR3 bases are TGCAGCGTGGGGAGCCGGGCCCCGGGGGGAACAGATACGCAGTATTTT.

The chain links TRBV6-6 to TRBJ1-3, with a tentative D call TRBD1 (5 bases). V dropped 0 bases and J dropped 2 bases, with 11 bases sitting between them. The germline CDR1 and CDR2 sequences are MNHNY and SVGAGI (reference sequence). The CDR3 is 16 amino acids. CDR3 amino acids: CASSYSVAGAGNTIYF. The CDR3 DNA reads TGTGCCAGCAGTTACTCCGTCGCGGGGGCTGGAAACACCATATATTTT.

This chain connects TRBV30 to TRBJ1-1; 10 bases are shared with TRBD1. The length of the CDR3 is 14 residues. Trimming cost V 2 bases and J 11 bases; bases outside gene matches: 11. Germline CDR1 GTSNPN, CDR2 SVGIG (reference sequence). CDR3 protein: CAWSPNGGTGDAFF. Here the CDR3 DNA reads TGTGCCTGGAGTCCCAACGGGGGGACAGGGGATGCTTTCTTT.

The chain has TRBV9 and TRBJ2-5; 7 bases are a match to TRBD1. Per germline, CDR1 SGDLS and CDR2 YYNGEE. This CDR3 has 15 amino acids. With V trimmed by 4 bases and J by 3 bases, 9 bases remained unmatched. The DNA of the CDR3 is TGTGCCAGCAGCCCCCATCAGGGGGTGGAAGAGACCCAGTACTTC. It codes for CASSPHQGVEETQYF.

This chain connects TRBV4-2 to TRBJ1-2; TRBD1 agrees at 11 bases. The J segment lost 7 bases and the V segment lost 5 bases, leaving 9 bases of the junction unmatched. The germline V gene has CDR1 LGHNA and CDR2 YNFKEQ. This CDR3 spans 15 amino acids. CDR3 residues: CASSGRGQGGVGYTF. In DNA form, the CDR3 reads TGTGCCAGCAGCGGTCGGGGACAGGGGGGCGTTGGCTACACCTTC.

The CDR3 region has the DNA TGTGCCAGCACCCCCGGGACTCTCTACAATCAGCCCCAGCATTTT. It translates to CASTPGTLYNQPQHF. This sequence joins TRBV2 and TRBJ1-5, with D possibly being TRBD1 (5 bases). Between the trimmed V and J ends, which lost 7 bases and 3 bases, there was a span of 16 bases. The CDR3 is 15 residues long. Germline CDR1 reads SNHLY; CDR2 reads FYNNEI.

J is TRBJ1-2 and V is TRBV29-1; D is possibly TRBD1 (6 bases). The CDR3 is 13 amino acids. The germline V gene has CDR1 SQVTM and CDR2 ANQGSEA. V was shortened by 7 bases and J by 3 bases, with 15 bases between the two germline ends. The CDR3 DNA is TGCAGCGCCGAACAGGGATATGACTATGGCTACACCTTC. Translation: CSAEQGYDYGYTF. The full variable domain, its missing parts supplied by reference TRBV29-1 and TRBJ1-2, is SAVISQKPSRDICQRGTSLTIQCQVDSQVTMMFWYRQQPGQSLTLIATANQGSEATYESGFVIDKFPISRPNLTFSTLTVSNMSPEDSSIYLCSAEQGYDYGYTFGSGTRLTVV.

This clone was recorded once. The chain has TRBV19 and TRBJ1-1; 9 bases agree with TRBD1. CDR1 and CDR2 (germline): LNHDA, SQIVND (reference sequence). The CDR3 loop spans 16 amino acids. With 4 bases clipped from V and 6 bases from J, the junction kept 12 bases outside the gene matches. CDR3 bases: TGTGCCAGTAGTACCGGGACAGGGAGGGCGGGAGCTGAAGCTTTCTTT. It encodes CASSTGTGRAGAEAFF. The full variable domain, completed using reference TRBV19 and TRBJ1-1, is DGGITQSPKYLFRKEGQNVTLSCEQNLNHDAMYWYRQDPGQGLRLIYYSQIVNDFQKGDIAEGYSVSREKKESFPLTVTSAQKNPTAFYLCASSTGTGRAGAEAFFGQGTRLTVV.

This rearrangement joins TRBV7-2 to TRBJ2-6, with 7 bases matching TRBD1. Germline V gene data show CDR1 as SGHTA and CDR2 as FQGNSA. V lost 4 bases, J lost 1 base, and 10 bases stayed unmatched. The CDR3 is 18 amino acids. In DNA, the CDR3 is TGTGCCAGCAGCTACACGACAGGGTGGAGGTCTGGGGCCAACGTCCTGACTTTC. Encoded protein: CASSYTTGWRSGANVLTF.

This chain joins TRBV6-5 and TRBJ1-1, with 8 bases aligning to TRBD1. In germline, CDR1 is MNHEY, CDR2 SVGAGI. This CDR3 region has 15 residues. V lost 6 bases, J lost 0 bases, and 6 bases stayed unmatched. CDR3 DNA: TGTGCCAGCAGGGTAACACAGGGGGTGAACACTGAAGCTTTCTTT. Translating it yields CASRVTQGVNTEAFF.

The rearrangement links TRBV30 to TRBJ2-7; no firm D call. Germline V gene data show CDR1 as GTSNPN and CDR2 as SVGIG (reference sequence). This CDR3 region has 11 residues. V lost 2 bases and J 5 bases, leaving 7 bases between the germline ends. The chain's CDR3 is CAWSTRNEQYF. The CDR3 DNA reads as TGTGCCTGGAGTACCAGGAACGAGCAGTACTTC. Together with reference TRBV30 and TRBJ2-7, the CDR3 gives the full variable domain: SQTIHQWPATLVQPVGSPLSLECTVEGTSNPNLYWYRQAAGRGLQLLFYSVGIGQISSEVPQNLSASRPQDRQFILSSKKLLLSDSGFYLCAWSTRNEQYFGPGTRLTVT.

Comment on this clone: This sample also contains other DNA sequences that code for the same CDR3. The chain couples TRBV9 to TRBJ2-3, with a possible D match to TRBD1 (6 bases). V lost 0 bases and J 5 bases, leaving 7 bases between the germline ends. Germline V gene lookup returns CDR1 SGDLS and CDR2 YYNGEE. This CDR3 is 13 amino acids long. CDR3 in amino acids: CASSVGGLDTQYF. The CDR3 region has the DNA TGTGCCAGCAGCGTAGGGGGGCTAGATACGCAGTATTTT.

The chain employs TRBV11-3 and TRBJ2-1; D is perhaps TRBD1 (6 bases). V lost 4 bases and J 10 bases, leaving 17 bases between the germline ends. Germline lookup yields CDR1 SGHNT and CDR2 YENEEA. The CDR3 length is 14 residues. In DNA, the CDR3 is TGTGCCAGCAGCTCGGGCCCTGCTGGGGGCGAGCAGTTCTTC. Translating it yields CASSSGPAGGEQFF.

The chain employs TRBV6-6 and TRBJ1-5; no clear D gene. This CDR3 contains 14 residues. Germline CDR1 reads MNHNY; CDR2 reads SVGAGI (reference sequence). V gave up 2 bases and J gave up 6 bases, with 11 bases separating them. CDR3 loop: CASSYMGGVQPQHF. In DNA, the CDR3 is TGTGCCAGCAGTTACATGGGCGGGGTTCAGCCCCAGCATTTT.

This sequence joins TRBV6-5 and TRBJ1-4, with a weak D call TRBD1 (5 bases). V gave up 10 bases and J gave up 10 bases, with 19 bases separating them. CDR3 length: 13 amino acids. Germline V gives CDR1 MNHEY, CDR2 SVGAGI. In DNA, the CDR3 is TGTGCCACGACGGGGGGTCTGAGCGGAAAACTGTTTTTT. Translating gives CATTGGLSGKLFF.

This chain joins TRBV28 and TRBJ2-7; D is unresolved. The CDR3 is 11 residues long. CDR1 is MDHEN and CDR2 is SYDVKM in the germline V gene. The V end lost 2 bases, the J end lost 6 bases, and 5 bases lay between the germline ends. The CDR3 reads CASSLVAEQYF. The CDR3 DNA reads TGTGCCAGCAGTTTAGTAGCCGAGCAGTACTTC.

V and J are TRBV10-2 and TRBJ2-2; no definite D call. Trimming took 4 bases from V and 8 from J, leaving 5 bases between them. Per the germline V gene, CDR1 is WSHSY and CDR2 is SAAADI. CDR3 length: 11 residues. CDR3 bases: TGCGCCAGCAGTGCCCCGGGGGAGCTGTTTTTT. This encodes CASSAPGELFF.

The chain uses TRBV6-5 and TRBJ1-1; 10 nucleotides agree with TRBD1. There are 14 residues in the CDR3. The ends lost 8 bases at V and 5 bases at J; junction bases unmatched: 8. Germline V gene lookup returns CDR1 MNHEY and CDR2 SVGAGI. The CDR3 nucleotides are TGTGCCAGCGGGTTTGACAGGGGGCTTACTGAAGCTTTCTTT. Translating it yields CASGFDRGLTEAFF.

V gene TRBV7-9 combines with J gene TRBJ2-6; perhaps TRBD1 as D (6 bases). Per germline, CDR1 SEHNR and CDR2 FQNEAQ (reference sequence). With 6 bases removed from V and 5 bases from J, the gap between germline ends came to 11 bases. There are 14 residues in the CDR3. CDR3 nucleotides: TGTGCCAGCAGTCTACAGGGTAGGGCCAACGTCCTGACTTTC. Amino acid sequence: CASSLQGRANVLTF.

This clone was observed a handful of times. The chain employs TRBV10-3 and TRBJ1-5, with TRBD1 matching 11 bases. V shed 6 bases and J 5 bases; nucleotides not matched to a gene: 3. The CDR3 extends over 14 amino acids. Germline V gene lookup returns CDR1 ENHRY and CDR2 SYGVKD. In DNA, the CDR3 is TGTGCCATCAGGGCGGGACAGGGGGATCAGCCCCAGCATTTT. Residues: CAIRAGQGDQPQHF.

Here the CDR3 reads CASSLAPGAAGELFF. The CDR3 DNA is TGCGCCAGCAGCTTGGCGCCAGGGGCGGCCGGGGAGCTGTTTTTT. The rearrangement joins TRBV5-1 to TRBJ2-2, with D tentatively TRBD1 (6 bases). From germline, CDR1 is SGHRS and CDR2 YFSETQ. Trimming shortened V by 0 bases and J by 6 bases, and 12 bases separated the two germline ends. The CDR3 is made up of 15 amino acids.

This chain links TRBV6-5 with TRBJ2-5; D call uncertain. Trimming took off 6 bases at V and 3 bases at J, with 5 bases between the two ends. CDR1 and CDR2 (germline): MNHEY, SVGAGI. The CDR3 spans 11 residues. The CDR3 nucleotides read TGTGCCAGCAGACAGAAAGAGACCCAGTACTTC. It yields the protein CASRQKETQYF.